Following are 20 T cell receptor beta chains from one sample sequenced in a study of T-cell reconstitution after alpha-beta-depleted transplantation in children. Unique molecular identifiers were incorporated when the TCRbeta library was constructed. One entry per CDR3 protein results from TCRdb running MiXCR on the PCR reads. The table records about 70,000 distinct CDR3 sequences, roughly a tenth of them present only once. The sample in question was PBMCs, obtained before TCRalphabeta/CD19-depleted stem cell transplant. The receptors here all came from a boy aged 10-17 years with acute myeloid leukemia, due to receive a stem cell transplant.

This clonotype was observed at least ten times. V and J are TRBV20-1 and TRBJ2-2, with 11 positions matching TRBD1. Looked up from germline, CDR1 is DFQATT and CDR2 is SNEGSKA (reference sequence). Unmatched junction bases numbered 5, after V lost 5 bases and J lost 3 bases. This CDR3 has 15 residues. CDR3 DNA sequence: TGCAGTGCTCCCCGGACAGGGGGCTACACCGGGGAGCTGTTTTTT. Translation: CSAPRTGGYTGELFF.

Ten or more counts support this clonotype. The gene calls are TRBV12-5 and TRBJ2-5; the D is unclear. The V gene lost 0 bases and the J gene lost 5 bases, with 4 bases spanning the gap. There are 12 residues in the CDR3. Germline values: CDR1 LGHNT, CDR2 FRNRAP. CDR3 region: CASGLVRETQYF. In nucleotides, the CDR3 is TGTGCTAGTGGTTTGGTACGGGAGACCCAGTACTTC.

This clonotype was observed many times. This sequence joins TRBV20-1 and TRBJ2-3; no clear D gene. CDR1 DFQATT and CDR2 SNEGSKA come from the germline V gene (reference sequence). Trimming removed 6 bases from V and 2 bases from J, with 15 bases in between. The CDR3 has 14 residues. CDR3 loop: CSATKPAYTDTQYF. Written as DNA, the CDR3 is TGCAGTGCCACAAAACCGGCCTACACAGATACGCAGTATTTT.

This clonotype came up many times. This sequence joins TRBV20-1 and TRBJ2-3; the D gene is possibly TRBD1 (6 bases). With 2 bases removed from V and 2 bases from J, the gap between germline ends came to 17 bases. CDR3 length: 16 residues. CDR1 and CDR2 from the germline V gene are DFQATT and SNEGSKA (reference sequence). CDR3 nucleotides: TGCAGTGCTAGAAATTACAGGGCCACACACACAGATACGCAGTATTTT. Amino acids: CSARNYRATHTDTQYF.

This clonotype was counted ten times or more. The chain employs TRBV5-1 and TRBJ2-3; 10 bases match TRBD2. J was trimmed by 6 bases and V by 8 bases; bases with no gene match: 9. The CDR3 covers 14 residues. In germline, CDR1 is SGHRS, CDR2 YFSETQ. CDR3 loop: CASGPPTSGDTQYF. In DNA form, the CDR3 reads TGCGCCAGTGGTCCCCCGACTAGCGGGGATACGCAGTATTTT.

Ten or more counts support this clonotype. This chain uses TRBV5-1 with TRBJ2-5, with TRBD2 matching 9 bases. The CDR3 consists of 16 residues. Trimming took 0 bases from V and 2 from J; bases not matched to a gene: 5. Germline CDR1 SGHRS, CDR2 YFSETQ. This CDR3 is CASSLVAGGGQETQYF. The CDR3 DNA reads TGCGCCAGCAGCTTGGTTGCGGGAGGGGGTCAAGAGACCCAGTACTTC.

Ten or more counts support this clonotype. The chain combines TRBV7-2 with TRBJ2-7, with D unresolved. V lost 3 bases to trimming and J lost 0 bases, with 3 bases between them. The CDR3 is made up of 12 amino acids. CDR1 and CDR2 from the germline V gene are SGHTA and FQGNSA. CDR3 loop: CASSFNSYEQYF. The CDR3, as DNA: TGTGCCAGCAGCTTCAACTCCTACGAGCAGTACTTC.

In its sample, this clonotype was seen many times. The V call is TRBV7-3, the J call TRBJ1-2; 10 bases fit TRBD1. The CDR3 is 14 residues long. Germline trimming cut 5 bases from V and 8 bases from J; bases unmatched to any gene: 8. Germline values: CDR1 SGHTA, CDR2 FQGTGA. This CDR3 reads CASSPRQGAGGYTF. The CDR3 nucleotides read TGTGCCAGCAGCCCGCGACAGGGGGCGGGGGGCTACACCTTC.

This clonotype was counted many times. This chain uses TRBV5-1 with TRBJ1-2; D is unclear. The V gene lost 4 bases and the J gene lost 6 bases, with 16 bases spanning the gap. Germline CDR1 SGHRS, CDR2 YFSETQ. The CDR3 extends over 14 amino acids. This CDR3 is CASSPDNRVNGYTF. The CDR3 DNA follows: TGCGCCAGCAGCCCTGACAACCGAGTAAATGGCTACACCTTC.

This clonotype was counted at least ten times. J is TRBJ1-5 and V is TRBV12-3 or TRBV12-4; TRBD1 matches at 12 bases. This CDR3 has 13 residues. V trimming: 6 bases; J trimming: 7 bases; junction bases outside the gene matches: 1. The CDR3 here is CASRGQGAQPQHF. The DNA of the CDR3 is TGTGCCAGCAGGGGACAGGGGGCACAGCCCCAGCATTTT.

This clonotype was detected ten times or more. This sequence joins TRBV7-8 and TRBJ2-1; 15 bases are a match to TRBD2. The J segment lost 7 bases and the V segment lost 10 bases, leaving 8 bases of the junction unmatched. There are 15 residues in the CDR3. Looked up from germline, CDR1 is SGHVS and CDR2 is FQNEAQ. For the CDR3, the DNA is TGTGCCACAGGAGGACTAGCGGGAGGGGTGAATGAGCAGTTCTTC. Protein product: CATGGLAGGVNEQFF.

On this clonotype: A read error may be the cause here, since a much bigger clone is one base away. The chain links TRBV20-1 to TRBJ2-5, with 12 bases identical to TRBD2. The germline CDR1 and CDR2 sequences are DFQATT and SNEGSKA (reference sequence). The CDR3 is made up of 16 amino acids. After removal of 7 bases from V and 9 bases from J, the junction contained 18 bases not matched to a gene. CDR3 nucleotide sequence: TGCAGTGTCGGATCGTCGGGACTAGCGGGCCGAATGGCCCAGTACTTC. Translation gives CSVGSSGLAGRMAQYF.

This clonotype was counted ten times or more. The J gene is TRBJ2-3, the V gene TRBV12-3 or TRBV12-4; D gene uncertain. The V gene lost 2 bases and the J gene lost 3 bases, with 18 bases spanning the gap. The CDR3 has 17 amino acids. The CDR3 nucleotides read TGTGCCAGCAGTTTACCCCAACGGCTTCTAGGGACAGATACGCAGTATTTT. Its protein is CASSLPQRLLGTDTQYF.

In its sample, this clonotype was seen many times. The gene calls are TRBV4-2 and TRBJ2-1; 8 nucleotides match TRBD2. CDR3 length: 16 amino acids. Germline V gives CDR1 LGHNA, CDR2 YNFKEQ. The J segment lost 6 bases and the V segment lost 3 bases, leaving 10 bases of the junction unmatched. This chain's CDR3 is CASSQYGGVVINEQFF. The DNA of the CDR3 is TGTGCCAGCAGCCAGTACGGGGGGGTGGTTATCAATGAGCAGTTCTTC.

This clonotype was recorded at least ten times. The chain combines TRBV5-5 with TRBJ2-7; D call uncertain. Germline CDR1 reads SGHKS; CDR2 reads YYEKEE (reference sequence). The CDR3 is made up of 11 amino acids. V was shortened by 0 bases and J by 7 bases, with 5 bases between the two germline ends. CDR3 in DNA: TGTGCCAGCAGCTTGGATTCTGAGCAGTACGTC. Translating gives CASSLDSEQYV.

This clonotype was counted many times. The chain couples TRBV27 to TRBJ2-1, with D perhaps matching TRBD2 (5 bases). Germline values: CDR1 MNHEY, CDR2 SMNVEV (reference sequence). The CDR3 has 15 residues. V gave up 3 bases and J gave up 5 bases, with 14 bases separating them. CDR3 sequence (DNA): TGTGCCAGCAGTTTCAGACCTAGCTACAACAATGAGCAGTTCTTC. Its translation: CASSFRPSYNNEQFF.

This clonotype was seen repeatedly, ten times or more. The rearrangement joins TRBV7-2 to TRBJ1-1, with TRBD1 matching over 9 bases. The germline V gene encodes CDR1 SGHTA and CDR2 FQGNSA. V lost 5 bases, J lost 7 bases, and 11 bases stayed unmatched. The CDR3 covers 15 residues. The CDR3 DNA reads as TGTGCCAGCAGCCTACCACCGGGACAGGGAAATGAAGCTTTCTTT. As protein: CASSLPPGQGNEAFF.

The V call is TRBV19, the J call TRBJ1-5; D is perhaps TRBD1 (6 bases). The CDR3 totals 16 residues. V gave up 7 bases and J gave up 0 bases, with 16 bases separating them. Germline CDR1 LNHDA, CDR2 SQIVND (reference sequence). CDR3 protein: CASNHFEGVSNQPQHF. CDR3 in DNA: TGTGCCAGTAACCACTTTGAGGGGGTTAGCAATCAGCCCCAGCATTTT. Supplemented by reference TRBV19 and TRBJ1-5, the full variable domain reads DGGITQSPKYLFRKEGQNVTLSCEQNLNHDAMYWYRQDPGQGLRLIYYSQIVNDFQKGDIAEGYSVSREKKESFPLTVTSAQKNPTAFYLCASNHFEGVSNQPQHFGDGTRLSIL.

V is TRBV20-1 and J is TRBJ2-7; 8 bases match TRBD2. The germline CDR1 and CDR2 sequences are DFQATT and SNEGSKA (reference sequence). V trimming: 5 bases; J trimming: 1 base; junction bases outside the gene matches: 7. This CDR3 is built from 14 residues. The DNA for the CDR3 is TGCAGTGCTCCTAACTTAGCGGGATCCTACGAGCAGTACTTC. This translates into CSAPNLAGSYEQYF.

This clonotype was observed many times. J is TRBJ1-1 and V is TRBV29-1, with 7 nucleotides matching TRBD1. Germline V gene data show CDR1 as SQVTM and CDR2 as ANQGSEA. This CDR3 comprises 13 residues. With 4 bases clipped from V and 3 bases from J, the junction kept 5 bases outside the gene matches. CDR3 sequence reads: CSVGGQRDTEAFF. CDR3 DNA: TGCAGCGTTGGGGGACAGAGGGACACTGAAGCTTTCTTT.